This TCR beta chain was found in a study of blood T cells in healthy people across ages. This clonotype has just a few counts. Primers used in a second PCR of about 6 to 11 cycles were a sample-barcoded 5' primer and a J-beta primer mix. MiXCR, run by TCRdb on the 5' RACE reads, gives a single entry per CDR3 protein. The sample lists approximately 830,000 distinct CDR3 sequences, 55% to 65% occurring once. Trimming removed 0 bases at V and 7 bases at J, with 25 bases between. CDR1 is MNHEY and CDR2 is SVGEGT in the germline V gene. The CDR3 loop spans 18 amino acids. Sequenced: blood. This receptor was taken from a man aged 25-40 years in good health. The chain carries TRBV6-2 or TRBV6-3 and TRBJ2-7; D tentatively reads TRBD1 or TRBD2 (5 bases each). In DNA form, the CDR3 reads TGTGCCAGCAGTTACTCCAGCAGGGCGGGCGTTTCCTACAATGAGCAGTACTTC. Its translation: CASSYSSRAGVSYNEQYF.